This T cell receptor (beta chain) was obtained from a study of molecular identifiers for immune sequencing clone quantification. V was shortened by 9 bases and J by 2 bases, with 19 bases between the two germline ends. CDR3 size: 16 residues. Germline V gene data show CDR1 as KGHDR and CDR2 as SFDVKD. From the PCR reads, TCRdb called clonotypes with MiXCR, one entry per CDR3 protein. The table lists nearly 650,000 distinct CDR3 sequences, less than 30% of them singletons. The V call is TRBV24-1, the J call TRBJ1-5, with D uncertain. Sequencing input: naive CD8+ T cells from blood, with Jurkat cell RNA spiked in. The subset here: FACS-sorted CD8+CD4-CCR7+CD45RA+ naive T cells. The TCR originated in a human donor in good health. Some libraries in this study had Jurkat cell RNA spiked in. CDR3 in DNA: TGTGCCACCTCCGCGGACGGACCGTCTGGCAATCAGCCCCAGCATTTT. This codes for CATSADGPSGNQPQHF.